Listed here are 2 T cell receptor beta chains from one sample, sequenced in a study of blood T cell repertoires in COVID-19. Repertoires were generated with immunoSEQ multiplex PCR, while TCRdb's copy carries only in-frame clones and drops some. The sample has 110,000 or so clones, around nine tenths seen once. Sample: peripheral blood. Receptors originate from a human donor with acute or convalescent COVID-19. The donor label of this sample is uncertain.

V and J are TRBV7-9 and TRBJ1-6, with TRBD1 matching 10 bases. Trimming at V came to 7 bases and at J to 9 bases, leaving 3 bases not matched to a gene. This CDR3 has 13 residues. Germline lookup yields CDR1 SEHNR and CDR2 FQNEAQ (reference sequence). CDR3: CASTGQGTSPLHF. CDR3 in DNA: TGTGCCAGCACGGGACAGGGGACTTCACCCCTCCACTTT.

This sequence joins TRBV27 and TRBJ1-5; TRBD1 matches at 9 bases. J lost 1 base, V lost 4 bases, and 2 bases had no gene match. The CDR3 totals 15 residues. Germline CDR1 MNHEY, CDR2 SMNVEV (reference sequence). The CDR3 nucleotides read TGTGCCAGCAGTTGGACAGGGGTGAGCAATCAGCCCCAGCATTTT. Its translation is CASSWTGVSNQPQHF.